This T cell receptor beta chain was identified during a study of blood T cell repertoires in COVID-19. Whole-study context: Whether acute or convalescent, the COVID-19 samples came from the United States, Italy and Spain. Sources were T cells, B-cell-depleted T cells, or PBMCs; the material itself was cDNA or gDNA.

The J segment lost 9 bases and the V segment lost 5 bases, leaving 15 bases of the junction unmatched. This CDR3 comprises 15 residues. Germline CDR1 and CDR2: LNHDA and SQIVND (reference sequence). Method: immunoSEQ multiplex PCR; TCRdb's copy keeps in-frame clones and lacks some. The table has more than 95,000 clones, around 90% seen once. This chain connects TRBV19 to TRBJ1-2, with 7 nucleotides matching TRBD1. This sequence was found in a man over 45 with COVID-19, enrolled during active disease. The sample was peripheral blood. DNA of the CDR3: TGTGCCAGTAGTTCCTTAGGACAGGAAAGTTTAAGCTACACCTTC. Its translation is CASSSLGQESLSYTF.